The 26 T cell receptor beta chains in this list originate from one sample, sequenced in a study of T cells in Graves' hyperthyroidism and ophthalmopathy. Researchers amplified the TCR beta CDR3 regions from RNA transcripts. First-round RT-PCR with HTBI primers amplified the TCR CDR3 region. TCRdb passed the multiplex PCR reads through MiXCR, listing each CDR3 protein once. The table lists about 400,000 distinct CDR3 sequences, approximately 14% of them singletons. The sample consisted of blood. The receptors were gathered from a woman between 18 and 29 years old with Graves' hyperthyroidism.

This clonotype was seen a handful of times. This chain uses TRBV12-3 or TRBV12-4 with TRBJ2-4, with 8 nucleotides matching TRBD1. The V segment lost 3 bases and the J segment 8 bases; nucleotides outside the gene matches: 9. The CDR3 sequence is 15 residues long. The CDR3 nucleotides are TGTGCCAGCAGTTTTGACAGGGGTCTCGGATACATTCAGTACTTC. Its translation is CASSFDRGLGYIQYF.

This clonotype was counted at least ten times. The V gene is TRBV24-1, the J gene TRBJ2-1; D unresolved. The germline V gene has CDR1 KGHDR and CDR2 SFDVKD. Trimming took off 9 bases at V and 8 bases at J, with 16 bases between the two ends. The CDR3 is made up of 13 amino acids. Written as DNA, the CDR3 is TGTGCCACCGGTGCGGCAGTTGGCTATGAGCAGTTCTTC. This translates into CATGAAVGYEQFF.

This chain joins TRBV9 and TRBJ2-6; the D call may be TRBD1 or TRBD2 (6 bases each). The ends were cut back, 3 bases at V and 4 bases at J, with 14 bases in the middle. From germline, CDR1 is SGDLS and CDR2 YYNGEE. The CDR3 is 16 amino acids. DNA for the CDR3: TGTGCCAGCAGCGGACTCCAGGGGAGGGGGGCCAACGTCCTGACTTTC. Its translation: CASSGLQGRGANVLTF.

Ten or more counts support this clonotype. The CDR3 spells CSARNGLGAFF. The DNA of the CDR3 is TGCAGTGCTAGAAACGGACTCGGAGCTTTCTTT. V gene TRBV20-1 combines with J gene TRBJ1-1, with no clear D. The CDR3 runs 11 residues. V was pared by 2 bases and J by 10 bases, with 11 bases between. Germline V gene lookup returns CDR1 DFQATT and CDR2 SNEGSKA (reference sequence).

The chain is built from TRBV19 and TRBJ1-5; D uncertain. This CDR3 is 15 amino acids long. Germline CDR1 reads LNHDA; CDR2 reads SQIVND (reference sequence). Trimming removed 4 bases from V and 3 bases from J, with 13 bases in between. This chain's CDR3 is CASSKLHSDNQPQHF. CDR3 in DNA: TGTGCCAGTAGTAAACTCCACAGCGACAATCAGCCCCAGCATTTT.

This clonotype was seen only a few times. The chain couples TRBV28 to TRBJ2-7, with D uncertain. This CDR3 has 12 residues. Trimming stripped 7 bases from V and 3 bases from J, with 10 bases between. Germline values: CDR1 MDHEN, CDR2 SYDVKM. As DNA, the CDR3 is TGTGCCAGCAATCGGTTCGGCTACGAGCAGTACTTC. This translates into CASNRFGYEQYF.

This clonotype turned up a few times. Its ends do not fully match the called genes, so a read error is possible. This rearrangement joins TRBV7-9 to TRBJ2-7, with 8 nucleotides matching TRBD2. The germline gives CDR1 SEHNR, CDR2 FQNEAQ (reference sequence). The CDR3 runs 13 residues. CDR3 loop: CVSSLAGRIEQYF. The CDR3 nucleotides read TGTGTCAGCAGCTTAGCGGGGCGGATCGAGCAGTACTTC.

The sample holds a few counts of this clonotype. This sequence joins TRBV6-5 and TRBJ2-7; the D is unclear. Germline V gene sequence: CDR1 MNHEY, CDR2 SVGAGI. V gave up 2 bases and J gave up 5 bases, with 16 bases separating them. The CDR3 sequence is 15 residues long. The CDR3 here is CASSYPAPPPNEQYF. CDR3 DNA sequence: TGTGCCAGCAGTTACCCGGCCCCACCCCCCAACGAGCAGTACTTC.

Many counts were recorded for this clonotype. The gene calls are TRBV9 and TRBJ1-2, with a possible D match to TRBD1 (6 bases). Between the trimmed V and J ends, which lost 4 bases and 4 bases, there was a span of 11 bases. The CDR3 length is 13 residues. Germline CDR1 and CDR2: SGDLS and YYNGEE. DNA of the CDR3: TGTGCCAGCAGCCCTCAGGGGAGCTATGGCTACACCTTC. Residues: CASSPQGSYGYTF. The full variable domain, completed using reference TRBV9 and TRBJ1-2, is DSGVTQTPKHLITATGQRVTLRCSPRSGDLSVYWYQQSLDQGLQFLIQYYNGEERAKGNILERFSAQQFPDLHSELNLSSLELGDSALYFCASSPQGSYGYTFGSGTRLTVV.

This clonotype was observed a handful of times. The chain is built from TRBV19 and TRBJ1-1; D perhaps matches TRBD1 (5 bases). Germline V CDR1 and CDR2: LNHDA, SQIVND (reference sequence). The CDR3 is made up of 12 amino acids. With 5 bases removed from V and 6 bases from J, the gap between germline ends came to 10 bases. The CDR3 bases are TGTGCCAGTAGTTCAGGGTACCCTGAAGCTTTCTTT. It codes for CASSSGYPEAFF.

This clonotype was picked up a small number of times. The chain employs TRBV6-1 and TRBJ2-5; 9 bases fit TRBD1. V was clipped by 7 bases and J by 4 bases; unmatched bases: 10. CDR1 is MNHNS, CDR2 SASEGT, per germline. The CDR3 length is 15 residues. The CDR3 DNA sequence: TGTGCCAGCAAACCCTCCCCGACAGGGGGAGAGACCCAGTACTTC. It is translated as CASKPSPTGGETQYF.

This clonotype was detected ten times or more. The chain is built from TRBV6-2 or TRBV6-3 and TRBJ2-1; TRBD2 matches 11 bases. Germline V lookup: CDR1 MNHEY, CDR2 SVGEGT. The CDR3 extends over 16 amino acids. The V and J ends lost 7 bases and 0 bases, in that order; junction bases with no gene match: 5. CDR3 coding DNA: TGTGCCAGCACCGGGACTAGCGGCGTCTCCTACAATGAGCAGTTCTTC. Translation: CASTGTSGVSYNEQFF.

This clonotype was observed a few times. DNA for the CDR3: TGTGCCAGCAGCGTCCGGGACACCGAGGGTAGCGAGCAGTACTTC. As protein: CASSVRDTEGSEQYF. The chain combines TRBV5-5 with TRBJ2-7; the D gene is possibly TRBD1 (6 bases). Trimming cost V 4 bases and J 6 bases, with 20 bases left between them. Germline V gene sequence: CDR1 SGHKS, CDR2 YYEKEE (reference sequence). The length of the CDR3 is 15 residues.

This clonotype has a count of ten or more. The chain's CDR3 is CASSSAGTRGTIYGYTF. The CDR3, as DNA: TGTGCCAGCAGCTCTGCCGGGACTCGGGGAACTATCTATGGCTACACCTTC. J is TRBJ1-2 and V is TRBV7-2; D is perhaps TRBD1 (5 bases). Trimming pared 4 bases from V and 4 bases from J, leaving 22 bases between. The CDR3 is 17 residues long. CDR1 is SGHTA and CDR2 is FQGNSA in the germline V gene.

CDR3 sequence: CASSPTNTPYEQYF. CDR3 nucleotides: TGTGCCAGCAGCCCGACAAATACCCCCTACGAGCAGTACTTC. The V gene is TRBV7-3, the J gene TRBJ2-7; D not certain. Trimming shortened V by 5 bases and J by 2 bases, and 13 bases separated the two germline ends. Germline V CDR1 and CDR2: SGHTA, FQGTGA. This CDR3 contains 14 residues.

The CDR3 sequence is CASGLGSSSNSPLHF. CDR3 in DNA: TGCGCCAGCGGCCTTGGTTCTTCCAGTAATTCACCCCTCCACTTT. This rearrangement joins TRBV5-1 to TRBJ1-6; D is undetermined. V lost 7 bases to trimming and J lost 6 bases, with 17 bases between them. The CDR3 extends over 15 amino acids. The germline V gene encodes CDR1 SGHRS and CDR2 YFSETQ.

J is TRBJ2-7 and V is TRBV19; D is unresolved. CDR1 is LNHDA and CDR2 is SQIVND in the germline V gene (reference sequence). V was shortened by 3 bases and J by 5 bases, with 14 bases between the two germline ends. CDR3 length equals 14 residues. The CDR3 region is CASSMGTHQNEQYF. The DNA for the CDR3 is TGTGCCAGTAGTATGGGCACCCACCAGAACGAGCAGTACTTC.

CDR3 sequence reads: CSAHNRGQGFGAFF. The CDR3 bases are TGCAGTGCTCACAACAGGGGACAGGGTTTTGGAGCTTTCTTT. This sequence joins TRBV20-1 and TRBJ1-1, with 9 bases matching TRBD1. With V trimmed by 5 bases and J by 10 bases, 14 bases remained unmatched. The CDR3 runs 14 residues. Per the germline V gene, CDR1 is DFQATT and CDR2 is SNEGSKA (reference sequence).

This clonotype appeared many times. CDR3 coding DNA: TGTGCCAGCAGTTACTCCGGGACAGGGACGTACAATGAGCAGTTCTTC. As protein: CASSYSGTGTYNEQFF. The chain links TRBV6-2 or TRBV6-3 to TRBJ2-1; 9 bases line up with TRBD1. Germline V gene lookup returns CDR1 MNHEY and CDR2 SVGEGT. V lost 0 bases, J lost 4 bases, and 4 bases stayed unmatched. There are 16 residues in the CDR3.

The chain carries TRBV29-1 and TRBJ2-7, with 8 positions matching TRBD2. V was pared by 7 bases and J by 6 bases, with 11 bases of the junction left unmatched. This CDR3 comprises 13 residues. Germline CDR1 is SQVTM and CDR2 is ANQGSEA. The CDR3 region has the DNA TGCAGCGCCTTTGGGGCGGGAGGAGCCGAGCAGTACTTC. It specifies CSAFGAGGAEQYF.

In this sample, this clonotype turned up many times. The V gene is TRBV25-1, the J gene TRBJ2-7, with a weak D call TRBD1 (6 bases). Germline V gives CDR1 MGHDK, CDR2 SYGVNS. Trimming took 2 bases from V and 1 from J, leaving 12 bases between them. The length of the CDR3 is 15 residues. CDR3 coding DNA: TGTGCCAGCAGTGAAGGACAGCTTCCTTCCTACGAGCAGTACTTC. The encoded protein is CASSEGQLPSYEQYF.

This clonotype was detected only a few times. The rearrangement links TRBV7-3 to TRBJ2-3; 9 nucleotides agree with TRBD2. CDR1 and CDR2 (germline): SGHTA, FQGTGA. V lost 5 bases, J lost 0 bases, and 3 bases stayed unmatched. This CDR3 spans 15 amino acids. CDR3 protein: CASSRGGASTDTQYF. The CDR3 DNA sequence: TGTGCCAGCAGCCGCGGGGGGGCTAGCACAGATACGCAGTATTTT.

This clonotype was found many times. The chain couples TRBV7-3 to TRBJ2-2; TRBD1 might be the D (6 bases). CDR1 SGHTA and CDR2 FQGTGA come from the germline V gene. V shed 1 base and J shed 5 bases, with 8 bases lying between them. This CDR3 region has 14 residues. The CDR3 DNA sequence: TGTGCCAGCAGCTTAAAACAGGGAACCGGGGAGCTGTTTTTT. This sequence encodes CASSLKQGTGELFF.

This clonotype was detected many times. The chain links TRBV28 to TRBJ2-2; 9 bases map to TRBD2. CDR3 length equals 14 residues. The germline V gene has CDR1 MDHEN and CDR2 SYDVKM. The junction had 4 bases not matched to a gene; V was cut back by 5 bases and J by 6 bases. CDR3: CASSAGLAPGELFF. The CDR3 DNA reads as TGTGCCAGCAGTGCGGGACTAGCTCCCGGGGAGCTGTTTTTT.

There are a few counts of this clonotype. This chain connects TRBV7-9 to TRBJ1-2, with D tentatively TRBD1 (5 bases). V dropped 1 base and J dropped 1 base, with 10 bases sitting between them. The CDR3 has 15 amino acids. The V gene's germline CDR1 is SEHNR and CDR2 FQNEAQ (reference sequence). The CDR3 nucleotides read TGTGCCAGCAGCTTAGGTGGGGACGGTAACTATGGCTACACCTTC. Translated: CASSLGGDGNYGYTF.

This clonotype was detected many times. The chain uses TRBV12-3 or TRBV12-4 and TRBJ2-7; 7 bases line up with TRBD1. Trimming cost V 7 bases and J 1 base; bases outside gene matches: 10. The CDR3 spans 15 residues. The CDR3 sequence is CASTLSQGVSYEQYF. For the CDR3, the DNA is TGTGCCAGCACCTTATCCCAGGGGGTTTCCTACGAGCAGTACTTC.